This entry describes one TCR beta chain. V was shortened by 4 bases and J by 2 bases, with 16 bases between the two germline ends. The germline V gene has CDR1 SGHDT and CDR2 YYEEEE. CDR3 size: 15 residues. This entry belongs to a study of cytomegalovirus exposure and HLA in healthy donors. Whole-study context: Researchers previously reported finding fewer than 140 million unique TCR beta sequences from roughly 170 million T cells.

The PCR was carried out with 60 Vbeta primers and 13 Jbeta primers. The assay was immunoSEQ multiplex PCR, and TCRdb's table has in-frame clones only and misses some. Of some 170,000 clones detected, 75% to 80% appear once; the ten largest clones hold 6.3%. This clonotype was sampled from a man aged 40-49 years in good health and CMV-seropositive. The rearrangement uses TRBV5-6 and TRBJ2-7, with a tentative D call TRBD2 (6 bases). The sample was PBMCs. The CDR3 DNA reads TGTGCCAGCAGCCTCGGAACTAGCCGCCCCTACGAGCAGTACTTC. It encodes CASSLGTSRPYEQYF.